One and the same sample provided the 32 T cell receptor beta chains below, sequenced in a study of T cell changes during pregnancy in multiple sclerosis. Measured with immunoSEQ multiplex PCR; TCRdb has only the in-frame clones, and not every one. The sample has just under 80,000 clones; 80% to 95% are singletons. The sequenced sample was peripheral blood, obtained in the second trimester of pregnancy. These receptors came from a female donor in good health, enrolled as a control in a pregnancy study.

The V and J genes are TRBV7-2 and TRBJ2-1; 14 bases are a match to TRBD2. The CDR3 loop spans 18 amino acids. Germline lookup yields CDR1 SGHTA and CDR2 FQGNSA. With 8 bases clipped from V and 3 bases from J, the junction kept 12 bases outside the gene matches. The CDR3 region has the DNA TGTGCCAGCCCGAACGGACTAGCGGGGGGTTCCTTCTACAATGAGCAGTTCTTC. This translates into CASPNGLAGGSFYNEQFF.

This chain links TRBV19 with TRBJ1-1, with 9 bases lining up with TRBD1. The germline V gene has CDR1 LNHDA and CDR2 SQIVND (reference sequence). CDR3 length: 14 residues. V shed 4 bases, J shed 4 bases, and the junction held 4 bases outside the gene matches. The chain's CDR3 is CASSSRQGVTEAFF. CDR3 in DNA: TGTGCCAGTAGTAGTCGACAGGGGGTCACTGAAGCTTTCTTT.

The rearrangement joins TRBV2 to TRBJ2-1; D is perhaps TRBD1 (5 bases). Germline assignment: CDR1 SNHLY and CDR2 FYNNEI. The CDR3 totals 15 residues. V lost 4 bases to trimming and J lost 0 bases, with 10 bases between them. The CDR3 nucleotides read TGTGCCAGCAGTGCGACAGAGCCCTCCTACAATGAGCAGTTCTTC. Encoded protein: CASSATEPSYNEQFF.

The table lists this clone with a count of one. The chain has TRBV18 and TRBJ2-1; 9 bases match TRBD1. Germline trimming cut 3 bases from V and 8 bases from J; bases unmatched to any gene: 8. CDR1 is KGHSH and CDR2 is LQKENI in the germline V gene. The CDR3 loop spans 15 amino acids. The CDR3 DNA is TGTGCCAGCTCACCCCCGGGACAGGGTTTGGATGAGCAGTTCTTC. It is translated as CASSPPGQGLDEQFF.

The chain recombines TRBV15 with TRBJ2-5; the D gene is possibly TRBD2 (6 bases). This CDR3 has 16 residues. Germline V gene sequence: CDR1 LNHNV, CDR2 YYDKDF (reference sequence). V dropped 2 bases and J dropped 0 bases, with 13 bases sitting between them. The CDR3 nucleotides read TGTGCCACCAGCAGACGCAGACTAGAGTACCAAGAGACCCAGTACTTC. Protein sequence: CATSRRRLEYQETQYF.

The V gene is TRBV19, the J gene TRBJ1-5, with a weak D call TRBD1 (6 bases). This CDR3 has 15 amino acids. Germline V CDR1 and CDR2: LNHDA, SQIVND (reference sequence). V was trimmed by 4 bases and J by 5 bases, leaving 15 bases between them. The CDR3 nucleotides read TGTGCCAGTAGTACCCTTAACAGGGTTGATCAGCCCCAGCATTTT. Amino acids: CASSTLNRVDQPQHF.

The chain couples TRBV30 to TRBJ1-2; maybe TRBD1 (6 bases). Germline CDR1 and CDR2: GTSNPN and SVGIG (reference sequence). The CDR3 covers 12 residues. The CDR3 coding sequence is TGTGCGTACGACAGGTTTGGCTATGGCTACACCTTC. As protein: CAYDRFGYGYTF.

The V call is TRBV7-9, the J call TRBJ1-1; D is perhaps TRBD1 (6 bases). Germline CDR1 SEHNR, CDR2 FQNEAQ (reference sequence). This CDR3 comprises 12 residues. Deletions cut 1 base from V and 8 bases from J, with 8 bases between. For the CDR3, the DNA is TGTGCCAGCAGCTTAGACAGGGCCGAAGCTTTCTTT. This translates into CASSLDRAEAFF.

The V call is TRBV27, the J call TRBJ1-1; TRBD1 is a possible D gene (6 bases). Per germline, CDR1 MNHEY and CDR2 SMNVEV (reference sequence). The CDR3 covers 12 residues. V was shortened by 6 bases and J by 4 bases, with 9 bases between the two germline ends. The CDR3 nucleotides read TGTGCCAGCAGGAAGACAGGCACTGAAGCTTTCTTT. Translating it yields CASRKTGTEAFF.

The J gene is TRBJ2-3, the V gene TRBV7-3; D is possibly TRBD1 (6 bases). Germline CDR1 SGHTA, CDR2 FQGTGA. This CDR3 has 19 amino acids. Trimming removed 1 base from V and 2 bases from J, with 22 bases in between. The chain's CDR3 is CASSLKGATGYPDTDTQYF. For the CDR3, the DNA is TGTGCCAGCAGCTTAAAAGGCGCGACAGGATATCCCGACACAGATACGCAGTATTTT.

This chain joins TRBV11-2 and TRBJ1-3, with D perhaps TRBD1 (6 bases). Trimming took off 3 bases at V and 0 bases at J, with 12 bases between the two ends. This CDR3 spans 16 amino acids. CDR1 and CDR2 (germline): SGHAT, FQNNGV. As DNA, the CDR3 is TGTGCCAGCAGCTTGGAGACAGGACTCTCTGGAAACACCATATATTTT. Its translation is CASSLETGLSGNTIYF.

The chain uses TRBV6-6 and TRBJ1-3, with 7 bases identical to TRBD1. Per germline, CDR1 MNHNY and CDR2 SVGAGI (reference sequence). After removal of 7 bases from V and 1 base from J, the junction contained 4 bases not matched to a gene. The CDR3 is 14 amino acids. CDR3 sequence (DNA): TGTGCCAGCACCCTGACAGGGTCTGGAAACACCATATATTTT. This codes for CASTLTGSGNTIYF.

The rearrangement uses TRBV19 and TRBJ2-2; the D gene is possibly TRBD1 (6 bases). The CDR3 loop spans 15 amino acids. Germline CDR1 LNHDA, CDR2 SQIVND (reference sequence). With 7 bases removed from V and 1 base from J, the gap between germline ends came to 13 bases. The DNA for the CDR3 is TGTGCCAGTAATAGGGGGACACTGAACACCGGGGAGCTGTTTTTT. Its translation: CASNRGTLNTGELFF.

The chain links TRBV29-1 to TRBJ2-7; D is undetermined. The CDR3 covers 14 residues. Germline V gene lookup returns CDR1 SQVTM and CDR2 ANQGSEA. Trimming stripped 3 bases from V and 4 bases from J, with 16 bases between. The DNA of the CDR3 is TGCAGCGTTGATTTTCCCGGTAGGAGTTACGAGCAGTACTTC. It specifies CSVDFPGRSYEQYF.

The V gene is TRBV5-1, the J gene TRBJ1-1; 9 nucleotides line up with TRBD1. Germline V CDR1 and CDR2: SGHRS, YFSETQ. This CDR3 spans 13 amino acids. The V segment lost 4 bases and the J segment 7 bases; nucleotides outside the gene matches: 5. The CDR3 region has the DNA TGCGCCAGCAGCGGGGACAGGGATGGTGAAGCTTTCTTT. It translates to CASSGDRDGEAFF.

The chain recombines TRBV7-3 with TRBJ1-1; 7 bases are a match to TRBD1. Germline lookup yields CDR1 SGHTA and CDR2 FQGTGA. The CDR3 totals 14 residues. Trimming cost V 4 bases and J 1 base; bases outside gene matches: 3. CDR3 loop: CASSSGQPNTEAFF. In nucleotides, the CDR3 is TGTGCCAGCAGCTCGGGACAGCCGAACACTGAAGCTTTCTTT. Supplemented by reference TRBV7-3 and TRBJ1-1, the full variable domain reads GAGVSQTPSNKVTEKGKYVELRCDPISGHTALYWYRQSLGQGPEFLIYFQGTGAADDSGLPNDRFFAVRPEGSVSTLKIQRTERGDSAVYLCASSSGQPNTEAFFGQGTRLTVV.

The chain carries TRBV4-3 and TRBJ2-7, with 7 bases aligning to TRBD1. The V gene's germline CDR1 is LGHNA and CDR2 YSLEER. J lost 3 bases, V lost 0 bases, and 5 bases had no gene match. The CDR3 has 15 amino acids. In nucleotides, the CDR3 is TGCGCCAGCAGCCAAGATTTCGGACAGGACTACGAGCAGTACTTC. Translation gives CASSQDFGQDYEQYF.

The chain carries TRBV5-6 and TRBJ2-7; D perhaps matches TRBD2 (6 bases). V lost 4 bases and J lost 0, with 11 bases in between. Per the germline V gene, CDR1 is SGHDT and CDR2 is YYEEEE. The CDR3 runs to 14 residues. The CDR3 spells CASSRRGSSYEQYF. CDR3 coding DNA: TGTGCCAGCAGCCGGCGGGGAAGCTCCTACGAGCAGTACTTC.

The CDR3 DNA follows: TGCGCCAGCAGCAGGGACAGGGCCCCCTACGAGCAGTACTTC. It encodes CASSRDRAPYEQYF. V and J are TRBV5-1 and TRBJ2-7, with TRBD1 matching over 9 bases. The CDR3 is made up of 14 amino acids. Germline V gene data show CDR1 as SGHRS and CDR2 as YFSETQ. Losses at the gene ends were 4 bases for V and 2 bases for J; bases not matched to a gene: 4.

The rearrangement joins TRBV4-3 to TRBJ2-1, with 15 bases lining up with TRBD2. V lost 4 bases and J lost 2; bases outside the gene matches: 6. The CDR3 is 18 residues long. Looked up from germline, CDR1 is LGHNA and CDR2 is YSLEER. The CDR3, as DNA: TGCGCCAGCAGCCCGCGGACTAGCGGGGGGGGCCCCTACAATGAGCAGTTCTTC. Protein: CASSPRTSGGGPYNEQFF.

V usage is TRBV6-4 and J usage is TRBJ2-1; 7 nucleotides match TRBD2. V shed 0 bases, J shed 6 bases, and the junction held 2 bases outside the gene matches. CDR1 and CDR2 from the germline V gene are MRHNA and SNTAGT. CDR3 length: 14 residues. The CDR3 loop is CASSDSAGSNEQFF. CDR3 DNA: TGTGCCAGCAGTGACTCAGCGGGGTCCAATGAGCAGTTCTTC.

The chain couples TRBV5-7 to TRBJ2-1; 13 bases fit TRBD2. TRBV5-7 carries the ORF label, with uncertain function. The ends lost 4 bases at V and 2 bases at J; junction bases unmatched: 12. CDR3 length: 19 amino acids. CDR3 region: CASSPLLAGGPNTYNEQFF. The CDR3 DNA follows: TGTGCCAGCAGCCCCCTACTAGCGGGGGGGCCGAACACCTACAATGAGCAGTTCTTC.

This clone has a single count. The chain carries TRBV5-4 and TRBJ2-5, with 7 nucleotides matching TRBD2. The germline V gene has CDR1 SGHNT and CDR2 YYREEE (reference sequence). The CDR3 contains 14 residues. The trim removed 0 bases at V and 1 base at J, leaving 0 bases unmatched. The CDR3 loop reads CASSLGGGQETQYF. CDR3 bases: TGTGCCAGCAGCTTGGGGGGGGGCCAAGAGACCCAGTACTTC. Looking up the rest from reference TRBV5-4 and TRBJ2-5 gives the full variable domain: ETGVTQSPTHLIKTRGQQVTLRCSSQSGHNTVSWYQQALGQGPQFIFQYYREEENGRGNFPPRFSGLQFPNYSSELNVNALELDDSALYLCASSLGGGQETQYFGPGTRLLVL.

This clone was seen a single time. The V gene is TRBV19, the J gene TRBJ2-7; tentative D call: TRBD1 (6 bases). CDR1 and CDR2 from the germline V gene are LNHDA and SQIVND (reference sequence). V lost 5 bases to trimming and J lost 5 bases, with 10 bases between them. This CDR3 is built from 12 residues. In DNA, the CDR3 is TGTGCCAGTAGTCCCAACAGGGACGAGCAGTACTTC. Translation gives CASSPNRDEQYF.

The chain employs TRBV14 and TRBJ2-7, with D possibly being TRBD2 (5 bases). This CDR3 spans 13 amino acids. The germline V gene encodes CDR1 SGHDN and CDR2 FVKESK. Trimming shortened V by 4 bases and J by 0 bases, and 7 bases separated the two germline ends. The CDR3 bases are TGTGCCAGCAGCCCGGGGATCTCCTACGAGCAGTACTTC. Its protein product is CASSPGISYEQYF.

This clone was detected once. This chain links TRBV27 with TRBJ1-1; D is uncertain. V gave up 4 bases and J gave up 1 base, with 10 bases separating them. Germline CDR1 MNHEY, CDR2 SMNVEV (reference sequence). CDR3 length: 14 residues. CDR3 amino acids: CASSYGQENTEAFF. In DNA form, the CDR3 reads TGTGCCAGCAGTTACGGCCAGGAGAACACTGAAGCTTTCTTT.

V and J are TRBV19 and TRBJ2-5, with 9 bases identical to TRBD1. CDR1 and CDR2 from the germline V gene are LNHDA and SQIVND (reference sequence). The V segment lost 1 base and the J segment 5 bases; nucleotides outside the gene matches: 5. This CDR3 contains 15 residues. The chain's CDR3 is CASSIGGTGRETQYF. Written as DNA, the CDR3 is TGTGCCAGTAGTATAGGGGGGACAGGGAGGGAGACCCAGTACTTC.

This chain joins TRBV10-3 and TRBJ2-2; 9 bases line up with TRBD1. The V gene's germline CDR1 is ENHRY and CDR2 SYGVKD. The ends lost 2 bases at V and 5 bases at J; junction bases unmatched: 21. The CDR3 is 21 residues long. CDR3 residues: CAISEPRGDRALVVETGELFF. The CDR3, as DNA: TGTGCCATCAGTGAGCCTCGCGGGGACAGGGCGCTGGTGGTCGAGACCGGGGAGCTGTTTTTT.

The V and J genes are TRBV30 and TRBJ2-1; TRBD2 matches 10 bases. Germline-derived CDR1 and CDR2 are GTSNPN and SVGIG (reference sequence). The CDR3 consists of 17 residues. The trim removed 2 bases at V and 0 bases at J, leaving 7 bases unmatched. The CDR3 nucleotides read TGTGCCTGGAGTAGTACTAGCGGGGACCGCTCCTACAATGAGCAGTTCTTC. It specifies CAWSSTSGDRSYNEQFF.

CDR3 protein: CAISRQGDSGNTIYF. CDR3 nucleotides: TGTGCCATCAGTCGACAGGGGGACTCTGGAAACACCATATATTTT. The chain uses TRBV10-3 and TRBJ1-3, with TRBD1 matching 9 bases. This CDR3 has 15 amino acids. Germline loops: CDR1 ENHRY, CDR2 SYGVKD. Trimming cost V 5 bases and J 0 bases; bases outside gene matches: 2.

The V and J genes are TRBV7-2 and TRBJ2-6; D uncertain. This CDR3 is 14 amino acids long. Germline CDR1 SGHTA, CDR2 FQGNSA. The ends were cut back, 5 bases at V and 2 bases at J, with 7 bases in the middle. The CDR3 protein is CASSDRTGANVLTF. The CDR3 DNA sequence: TGTGCCAGCAGCGATAGAACTGGGGCCAACGTCCTGACTTTC.

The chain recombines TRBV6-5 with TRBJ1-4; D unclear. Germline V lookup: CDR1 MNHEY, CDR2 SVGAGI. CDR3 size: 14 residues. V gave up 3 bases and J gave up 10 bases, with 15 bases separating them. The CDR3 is CASSYEGVSRKLFF. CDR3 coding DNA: TGTGCCAGCAGTTATGAGGGAGTTTCGCGAAAACTGTTTTTT.